There are many counts of the clone carrying this T cell receptor beta chain. No antigen is known for it. Germline CDR1 reads LNHDA; CDR2 reads SQIVND (reference sequence). With 0 bases removed from V and 1 base from J, the gap between germline ends came to 13 bases. This CDR3 is built from 16 residues. Investigators amplified TCR beta CDR3 regions from RNA transcripts. A first-round RT-PCR used HTBI primers, followed by a second-round multiplex PCR. TCRdb analysed the multiplex PCR reads with MiXCR anew, one entry per CDR3 protein. This sample yields hundreds of thousands of distinct CDR3 sequences, of which 15% are seen a single time; 5.5% to 7% belongs to the top ten. This record belongs to a study of Graves' ophthalmopathy and Graves' hyperthyroidism. Study-wide points: A roughly 83% specificity and approximately 88% sensitivity were achieved by a 13-signature model that separated ophthalmopathy from stable hyperthyroidism.

Additional autoimmune diseases, uncontrolled infections, pregnancy or lactation disqualified patients. PBMCs stemmed from 7.5 to 10 ml of fresh peripheral blood. The chain employs TRBV19 and TRBJ2-7; a possible D gene is TRBD1 (6 bases). The sample consisted of peripheral blood. This sequence originates from a woman aged 18-29 years with stable Graves' hyperthyroidism. CDR3 DNA sequence: TGTGCCAGTAGTATAGATCTCCACAGGGATTCCTACGAGCAGTACTTC. It encodes CASSIDLHRDSYEQYF.